What follows are 10 T cell receptor beta chains derived from one specimen sequenced in a study of CD8+ T cells in alopecia areata. TCR sequencing used cDNA made by reverse transcription of extracted RNA. Measured with immunoSEQ multiplex PCR; TCRdb has only the in-frame clones, and not every one. The sample includes 150,000 to 200,000 clones, 50% to 70% of them seen just once. The sequencing here drew on CD4+ T cells sorted from blood, taken at week 0. Receptors were obtained from a human donor with alopecia areata.

This clone was observed a handful of times. The chain carries TRBV5-1 and TRBJ2-3, with D perhaps matching TRBD1 (5 bases). With 0 bases removed from V and 2 bases from J, the gap between germline ends came to 7 bases. The CDR3 loop spans 14 amino acids. Germline CDR1 reads SGHRS; CDR2 reads YFSETQ. The CDR3 sequence is CASSLEGHTDTQYF. The CDR3 DNA reads as TGCGCCAGCAGCTTGGAGGGGCACACAGATACGCAGTATTTT.

In this sample, this clone turned up a few times. V usage is TRBV5-8 and J usage is TRBJ1-4; D is undetermined. Looked up from germline, CDR1 is SGHTS and CDR2 is YDEGEE. Trimming shortened V by 7 bases and J by 7 bases, and 14 bases separated the two germline ends. The CDR3 has 13 residues. CDR3 sequence (DNA): TGTGCCAGCGGACGGGCCGGGCTTGAAAAACTGTTTTTT. Protein sequence: CASGRAGLEKLFF.

The CDR3 loop reads CASSHNPPGRQPNTGELFF. CDR3 bases: TGCGCCAGCAGTCACAACCCCCCGGGGAGGCAGCCGAACACCGGGGAGCTGTTTTTT. The gene calls are TRBV5-1 and TRBJ2-2; maybe TRBD2 (6 bases). V lost 5 bases, J lost 0 bases, and 23 bases lay in between. Germline CDR1 is SGHRS and CDR2 is YFSETQ. CDR3 length: 19 residues.

The rearrangement uses TRBV4-1 and TRBJ2-1; TRBD2 aligns across 7 bases. V gave up 0 bases and J gave up 10 bases; unmatched junction bases: 9. Germline CDR1 is MGHRA and CDR2 is YSYEKL. This CDR3 contains 15 residues. The DNA for the CDR3 is TGCGCCAGCAGCCAAGAAGGTACGGGAGGAAGGGAGCAGTTCTTC. It specifies CASSQEGTGGREQFF.

The chain uses TRBV5-1 and TRBJ2-3; perhaps TRBD1 as D (5 bases). Trimming removed 0 bases from V and 6 bases from J, with 5 bases in between. In germline, CDR1 is SGHRS, CDR2 YFSETQ. The CDR3 totals 12 residues. The CDR3 here is CASSLEGDTQYF. In nucleotides, the CDR3 is TGCGCCAGCAGCTTGGAGGGGGATACGCAGTATTTT.

This clone appeared once. The rearrangement links TRBV30 to TRBJ1-4; no clear D gene. In germline, CDR1 is GTSNPN, CDR2 SVGIG (reference sequence). V shed 2 bases and J shed 0 bases, with 16 bases lying between them. This CDR3 has 17 amino acids. The CDR3 protein is CAWSQLGTIATNEKLFF. As DNA, the CDR3 is TGTGCCTGGAGTCAGCTGGGAACAATAGCAACTAATGAAAAACTGTTTTTT.

Ten or more counts support this clone. The chain links TRBV29-1 to TRBJ1-1, with 7 bases lining up with TRBD1. Per the germline V gene, CDR1 is SQVTM and CDR2 is ANQGSEA. V was pared by 7 bases and J by 5 bases, with 7 bases of the junction left unmatched. CDR3 length: 12 residues. The CDR3 reads CSGRGSETEAFF. CDR3 nucleotides: TGCAGCGGCAGGGGGTCGGAGACTGAAGCTTTCTTT.

The table lists this clone with a few counts. The chain carries TRBV4-2 and TRBJ2-5, with 8 bases aligning to TRBD1. The germline CDR1 and CDR2 sequences are LGHNA and YNFKEQ. V trimming: 0 bases; J trimming: 4 bases; junction bases outside the gene matches: 4. The CDR3 has 15 residues. This CDR3 reads CASSQDRDRIETQYF. The CDR3 DNA follows: TGTGCCAGCAGCCAAGACAGGGACAGGATAGAGACCCAGTACTTC.

This clone was detected a few times. The V call is TRBV9, the J call TRBJ1-2; no reliable D call. The CDR3 loop spans 16 amino acids. Germline CDR1 reads SGDLS; CDR2 reads YYNGEE. The germline V and J ends were trimmed by 3 bases and 8 bases, with 23 bases remaining between them. The CDR3, as DNA: TGTGCCAGCAGCGGACGGTCCATTGTCCGGGGTGACGGCTACACCTTC. Residues: CASSGRSIVRGDGYTF.

V is TRBV7-9 and J is TRBJ2-2; 7 nucleotides match TRBD1. The CDR3 runs to 16 residues. The V segment lost 5 bases and the J segment 0 bases; nucleotides outside the gene matches: 6. Germline V gives CDR1 SEHNR, CDR2 FQNEAQ (reference sequence). CDR3 bases: TGTGCCAGCAGCCGACAGGGCCCCGCGAACACCGGGGAGCTGTTTTTT. Translation: CASSRQGPANTGELFF.